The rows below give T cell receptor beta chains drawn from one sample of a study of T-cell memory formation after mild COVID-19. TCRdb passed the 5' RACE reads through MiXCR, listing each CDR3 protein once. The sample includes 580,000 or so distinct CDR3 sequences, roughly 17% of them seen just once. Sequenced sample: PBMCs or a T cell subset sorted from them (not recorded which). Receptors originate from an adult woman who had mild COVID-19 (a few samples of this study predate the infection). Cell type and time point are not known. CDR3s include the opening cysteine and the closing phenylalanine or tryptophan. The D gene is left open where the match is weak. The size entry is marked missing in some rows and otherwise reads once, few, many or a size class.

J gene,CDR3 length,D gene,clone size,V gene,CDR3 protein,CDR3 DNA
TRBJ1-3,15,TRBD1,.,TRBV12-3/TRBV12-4,CASSRDRGPGNTIYF,TGTGCCAGCAGCCGGGACAGGGGGCCTGGAAACACCATATATTTT
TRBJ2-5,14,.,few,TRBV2,CASSEVADQETQYF,TGTGCCAGCAGTGAAGTAGCGGACCAAGAGACCCAGTACTTC
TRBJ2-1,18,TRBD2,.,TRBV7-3,CASSSQGSLAGPYNEQFF,TGTGCCAGCAGCTCACAAGGATCCCTAGCGGGACCTTACAATGAGCAGTTCTTC
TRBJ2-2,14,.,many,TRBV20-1,CSAADKRNTGELFF,TGCAGTGCCGCCGACAAGCGTAACACCGGGGAGCTGTTTTTT
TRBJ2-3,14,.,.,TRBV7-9,CASSYLLKTDTQYF,TGTGCCAGCAGCTACCTCCTCAAAACAGATACGCAGTATTTT
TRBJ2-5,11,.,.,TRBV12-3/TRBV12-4,CASQGQETQYF,TGTGCCAGTCAGGGGCAAGAGACCCAGTACTTC
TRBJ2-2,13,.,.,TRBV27,CASSTPNTGELFF,TGTGCCAGCAGTACCCCGAACACCGGGGAGCTGTTTTTT
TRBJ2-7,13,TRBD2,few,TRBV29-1,CSVGAGGAYEQYF,TGCAGCGTTGGAGCGGGGGGAGCCTACGAGCAGTACTTC
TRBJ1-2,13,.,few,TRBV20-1,CSVDFYNQGRYTF,TGCAGTGTCGACTTCTACAACCAGGGTCGCTACACCTTC
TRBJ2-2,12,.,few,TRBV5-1,CASSFFDGELFF,TGCGCCAGCAGCTTCTTTGACGGGGAGCTGTTTTTT
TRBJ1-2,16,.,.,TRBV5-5,CASSPNSPDLAYGYTF,TGTGCCAGCAGCCCTAATTCACCGGACTTAGCCTATGGCTACACCTTC
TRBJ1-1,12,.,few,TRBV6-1,CASAVSAGEAFF,TGTGCCAGCGCGGTATCGGCAGGGGAAGCTTTCTTT
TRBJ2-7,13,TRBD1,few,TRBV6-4,CASRTGGPNEQYF,TGTGCCAGCAGGACAGGGGGTCCCAACGAGCAGTACTTC
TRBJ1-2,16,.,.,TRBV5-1,CASSLAGTETNYGYTF,TGCGCCAGCAGCTTGGCCGGGACGGAAACTAACTATGGCTACACCTTC
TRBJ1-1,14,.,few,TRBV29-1,CSVRAGGMNTEAFF,TGCAGCGTGAGGGCTGGGGGAATGAACACTGAAGCTTTCTTT
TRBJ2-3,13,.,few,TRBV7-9,CASSLGTRPVQYF,TGTGCCAGCAGCCTCGGGACCCGCCCGGTTCAGTATTTT
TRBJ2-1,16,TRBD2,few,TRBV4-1,CASSQPTSGGVIKQFF,TGCGCCAGCAGCCAGCCGACTAGCGGGGGGGTGATAAAGCAGTTCTTC
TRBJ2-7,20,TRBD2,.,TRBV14,CASSQTGGTSGRHSSYEQYF,TGTGCCAGCAGCCAGACAGGGGGTACTAGCGGGAGGCATTCATCCTACGAGCAGTACTTC
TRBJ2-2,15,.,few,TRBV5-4,CASSLWTRNTGELFF,TGTGCCAGCAGCTTGTGGACAAGAAACACCGGGGAGCTGTTTTTT
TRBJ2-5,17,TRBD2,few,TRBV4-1,CASSPRTSGVRQETQYF,TGCGCCAGCAGCCCACGGACTAGCGGGGTACGCCAAGAGACCCAGTACTTC
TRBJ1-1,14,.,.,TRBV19,CASSPRVEWTEAFF,TGTGCCAGTAGTCCCAGGGTCGAGTGGACTGAAGCTTTCTTT
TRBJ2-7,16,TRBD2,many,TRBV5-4,CASSPVSGSYSYEQYF,TGTGCCAGCAGCCCAGTTAGCGGGAGCTACTCCTACGAGCAGTACTTC
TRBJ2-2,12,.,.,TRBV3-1,CASSRSTGELFF,TGTGCCAGCAGCCGATCCACCGGGGAGCTGTTTTTT
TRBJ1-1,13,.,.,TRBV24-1,CATSDGQAPEAFF,TGTGCCACCAGTGATGGCCAGGCGCCTGAAGCTTTCTTT
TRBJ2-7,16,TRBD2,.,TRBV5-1,CASSSSPSGASYEQYF,TGCGCCAGCAGCTCTAGTCCTAGCGGAGCTTCCTACGAGCAGTACTTC
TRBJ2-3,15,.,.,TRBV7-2,CASSLMVPTTDTQYF,TGTGCCAGCAGCTTAATGGTACCAACGACAGATACGCAGTATTTT
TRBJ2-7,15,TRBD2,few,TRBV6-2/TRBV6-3,CASSYKASGRYEQYF,TGTGCCAGCAGTTACAAGGCTAGCGGGAGGTACGAGCAGTACTTC
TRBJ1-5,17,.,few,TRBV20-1,CSARDKQYGGRNQPQHF,TGCAGTGCTAGAGATAAACAGTATGGGGGCCGCAATCAGCCCCAGCATTTT
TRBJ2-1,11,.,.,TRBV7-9,CASSQIDEQFF,TGTGCCAGCAGCCAAATAGATGAGCAGTTCTTC
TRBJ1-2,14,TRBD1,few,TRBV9,CASSRDRKNYGYTF,TGTGCCAGCAGCCGGGACAGAAAGAACTATGGCTACACCTTC
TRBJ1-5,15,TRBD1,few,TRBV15,CATSRGTGVNQPQHF,TGTGCCACCAGCAGGGGGACAGGGGTCAATCAGCCCCAGCATTTT
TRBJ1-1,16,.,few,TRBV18,CASSPWAGDTNTEAFF,TGTGCCAGCTCACCATGGGCGGGGGACACGAACACTGAAGCTTTCTTT
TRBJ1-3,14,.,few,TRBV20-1,CSARLGSPGNTIYF,TGCAGTGCTAGATTGGGGAGTCCTGGAAACACCATATATTTT
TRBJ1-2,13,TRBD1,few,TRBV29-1,CSVVPPGGYGYTF,TGCAGCGTTGTGCCCCCAGGGGGCTATGGCTACACCTTC
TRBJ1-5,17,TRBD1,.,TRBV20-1,CSATLDRVIYSNQPQHF,TGCAGTGCTACCCTCGACAGGGTGATTTATAGCAATCAGCCCCAGCATTTT
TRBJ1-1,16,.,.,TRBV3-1,CDSSQQSLRGWTEAFF,TGTGACAGCAGCCAACAGAGTCTGAGGGGATGGACTGAAGCTTTCTTT
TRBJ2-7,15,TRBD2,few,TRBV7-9,CASSLEGGSPYEQYF,TGTGCCAGCAGCTTAGAGGGCGGGAGCCCCTACGAGCAGTACTTC
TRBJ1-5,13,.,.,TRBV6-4,CASSAGESQPQHF,TGTGCCAGCAGCGCGGGCGAGAGTCAGCCCCAGCATTTT